This T cell receptor beta chain was identified during a study of glioma-infiltrating T cells. Overall study findings and caveats: Only very few CDR3 sequences appeared in both tissue and blood. Gliomas, especially low-grade, showed above-expected tissue-blood divergence; non-neoplastic patients showed below.

This clonotype showed up many times. As yet, its antigen is unknown. Amplification of TCR alpha and beta CDR3 regions from RNA used iRepertoire nested multiplex PCR. For one-step reverse transcription and amplification, about 85-400 ng of tissue mRNA or PBMC total RNA was used. TCRdb re-called the multiplex PCR reads through MiXCR, storing one row per CDR3 protein. In the table there are roughly 190,000 distinct CDR3 sequences, approximately 30% of which are singletons. V lost 1 base to trimming and J lost 2 bases, with 15 bases between them. The CDR3 is made up of 16 amino acids. Germline V lookup: CDR1 SGHTA, CDR2 FQGNSA.

The sequence came from a human donor with low-grade glioma or glioblastoma, undergoing nonglioma brain surgery, or in good health (not recorded which). Input material: glioma tissue, nonneoplastic brain tissue, or PBMCs (not recorded which). The genes are TRBV7-2 and TRBJ2-7, with a weak D call TRBD2 (6 bases). The CDR3 loop is CASSLEPGLLAYEQYF. CDR3 coding DNA: TGTGCCAGCAGCTTAGAGCCGGGACTCCTTGCCTACGAGCAGTACTTC.